This T cell receptor beta chain stems from a study of cytomegalovirus exposure and HLA in healthy donors. PCR primers comprised 60 Vbeta and 13 Jbeta primers. The table came from immunoSEQ multiplex PCR; TCRdb's copy has only in-frame clones and leaves some out. The table includes about 180,000 clones, 77% detected once. This CDR3 is built from 17 residues. The trim removed 5 bases at V and 2 bases at J, leaving 12 bases unmatched. Per the germline V gene, CDR1 is SEHNR and CDR2 is FQNEAQ (reference sequence). What was sequenced was PBMCs. This chain links TRBV7-9 with TRBJ2-5, with 9 bases matching TRBD2. The clonotype was recovered from a man younger than 35 in good health and CMV-seronegative. The CDR3 sequence: CASSQLRLAVLQETQYF. CDR3 in DNA: TGTGCCAGCAGCCAACTCAGACTAGCGGTTCTACAAGAGACCCAGTACTTC.